These 8 T cell receptor beta chains were sequenced from one sample in a study of blood T cell repertoires in COVID-19. The data were produced by immunoSEQ multiplex PCR, yet TCRdb's version contains in-frame clones alone and is incomplete. The repertoire has about 190,000 clones, roughly four fifths of them found once; the top ten carry around an eighth. Sequencing used peripheral blood. Receptors originate from a woman in her forties or fifties with acute or convalescent COVID-19.

A single count supports this clone. The chain links TRBV6-2 or TRBV6-3 to TRBJ1-4; TRBD1 is a possible D gene (5 bases). CDR1 is MNHEY and CDR2 is SVGEGT in the germline V gene. V was shortened by 2 bases and J by 6 bases, with 13 bases between the two germline ends. The CDR3 is made up of 15 amino acids. CDR3 region: CASSYVRDRDEKLFF. DNA for the CDR3: TGTGCCAGCAGTTACGTCCGCGACAGAGATGAAAAACTGTTTTTT.

This clone has only one observation. Other nucleotide sequences from this sample produce the same CDR3. V gene TRBV19 combines with J gene TRBJ1-4; the D gene is possibly TRBD1 (5 bases). CDR1 LNHDA and CDR2 SQIVND come from the germline V gene (reference sequence). The CDR3 sequence is 14 residues long. The germline V and J ends were trimmed by 3 bases and 3 bases, with 8 bases remaining between them. CDR3 residues: CASSIWGPNEKLFF. CDR3 nucleotides: TGTGCCAGTAGTATCTGGGGCCCTAATGAAAAACTGTTTTTT. Complete variable domain (other parts from reference TRBV19 and TRBJ1-4): DGGITQSPKYLFRKEGQNVTLSCEQNLNHDAMYWYRQDPGQGLRLIYYSQIVNDFQKGDIAEGYSVSREKKESFPLTVTSAQKNPTAFYLCASSIWGPNEKLFFGSGTQLSVL.

Turning to this clone: Different DNA sequences within this sample yield the same CDR3. The chain joins TRBV9 to TRBJ1-6, with D tentatively TRBD1 (6 bases). This CDR3 comprises 15 residues. Trimming removed 2 bases from V and 7 bases from J, with 13 bases in between. Germline V gene sequence: CDR1 SGDLS, CDR2 YYNGEE. The CDR3 region is CASSVEGGLNSPLHF. The CDR3 DNA follows: TGTGCCAGCAGCGTTGAGGGGGGGCTAAATTCACCCCTCCACTTT. Based on the CDR3 plus reference TRBV9 and TRBJ1-6, the full variable domain is DSGVTQTPKHLITATGQRVTLRCSPRSGDLSVYWYQQSLDQGLQFLIQYYNGEERAKGNILERFSAQQFPDLHSELNLSSLELGDSALYFCASSVEGGLNSPLHFGNGTRLTVT.

This chain links TRBV7-9 with TRBJ2-3; 7 nucleotides line up with TRBD2. There are 14 residues in the CDR3. V lost 5 bases to trimming and J lost 4 bases; unmatched junction nucleotides: 6. CDR1 and CDR2 (germline): SEHNR, FQNEAQ (reference sequence). CDR3 loop: CASSPPGLADTQYF. Here the CDR3 DNA reads TGTGCCAGCAGCCCACCTGGACTAGCAGATACGCAGTATTTT.

This clone was counted a few times. V usage is TRBV30 and J usage is TRBJ1-5, with D tentatively TRBD1 (5 bases). V was cut by 0 bases and J by 7 bases, with 10 bases left in between. Germline loops: CDR1 GTSNPN, CDR2 SVGIG (reference sequence). This CDR3 has 13 residues. CDR3: CAWSVGAGQPQHF. DNA of the CDR3: TGTGCCTGGAGTGTAGGGGCGGGACAGCCCCAGCATTTT.

The chain links TRBV7-9 to TRBJ2-3, with D perhaps TRBD2 (6 bases). Germline CDR1 and CDR2: SEHNR and FQNEAQ (reference sequence). Trimming removed 6 bases at V and 0 bases at J, with 10 bases between. The CDR3 has 14 amino acids. The CDR3: CASSRGTSTDTQYF. The CDR3 DNA follows: TGTGCCAGCAGTAGAGGGACTAGCACAGATACGCAGTATTTT.

This CDR3 is CASSLDRGQTQYF. CDR3 in DNA: TGTGCCAGCAGCTTGGACAGGGGCCAGACCCAGTACTTC. The chain combines TRBV5-4 with TRBJ2-5; 7 bases agree with TRBD1. The CDR3 has 13 residues. Germline values: CDR1 SGHNT, CDR2 YYREEE (reference sequence). V gave up 0 bases and J gave up 6 bases; unmatched junction bases: 2.

The J gene is TRBJ1-1, the V gene TRBV6-5; D call uncertain. V was cut by 7 bases and J by 0 bases, with 9 bases left in between. CDR3 length: 13 residues. In germline, CDR1 is MNHEY, CDR2 SVGAGI. The CDR3: CASNAVMNTEAFF. CDR3 coding DNA: TGTGCCAGCAATGCAGTCATGAACACTGAAGCTTTCTTT.